This TCR beta chain was sequenced in a study of cytomegalovirus exposure and HLA in healthy donors. Study-level information: When 350 to 500 donors were genotyped, just over 80% of them were found to fall in the Caucasian-associated ancestry cluster.

Notes on the study in general: An analysis that was carried out later associated 15,000 to 20,000 TCR beta sequences with HLA alleles at 0.05 false discovery rate. It was assumed in the presence/absence analyses that sequencing depth was roughly uniform across donors.

Comment on this clone: No antigen is known for it.

In the PCR, 60 Vbeta and 13 Jbeta primers were used. The repertoire was sequenced with immunoSEQ multiplex PCR; TCRdb's copy has only in-frame clones and lacks some. The sample holds about 94,000 clones, approximately 78% seen once. V dropped 1 base and J dropped 5; count of bases not matched to a gene: 4. This CDR3 has 15 amino acids. Germline values: CDR1 MGHRA, CDR2 YSYEKL. The sequence was collected from an older woman in good health and CMV-seronegative. The chain has TRBV4-1 and TRBJ1-4; TRBD1 matches 7 bases. The sequencing input was PBMCs. The CDR3 DNA reads TGCGCCAGCAGCCAAGGGACAGGCCTAAATGAAAAACTGTTTTTT. Protein sequence: CASSQGTGLNEKLFF.